This T cell receptor beta chain was documented in a study of post-analysis software for immune sequencing data. Libraries were made from TCR beta cDNA, and they carried unique molecular identifiers. MiXCR, applied by TCRdb to the PCR reads, yields one record per CDR3 protein. The sample contains approximately 730,000 distinct CDR3 sequences, roughly 27% of which appear only once. With V trimmed by 6 bases and J by 2 bases, 6 bases remained unmatched. CDR3 length: 14 amino acids. This clonotype was seen a few times. The antigen remains undetermined. Findings and limits, study-wide: The study found TRBV5-6, TRBV5-1 and TRBV20-1 among several TRBV segments more frequent in patients than controls.

Sequencing was carried out using blood. The chain couples TRBV12-3 or TRBV12-4 to TRBJ1-1; 7 bases line up with TRBD1. The sequence was collected from a girl aged 5-17 years with multiple sclerosis. The CDR3 is CASSPGQFNTEAFF. CDR3 DNA sequence: TGTGCCAGCAGCCCGGGACAGTTTAACACTGAAGCTTTCTTT.